These 24 T cell receptor delta chains originate from one sample sequenced in a study of gamma-delta T cells after stem cell transplantation. TCRdb reran clone calling via CATT on the RT-PCR reads. The sample consists of some 2,100 delta-chain clones, about 3% of them appearing once. The material sequenced was gamma-delta T cells. These receptors all come from a human donor. It is not recorded whose cells these are; they may come from a transplant donor.

This clone came up a few times. TCRdb shows a much larger clone's protein in place of this DNA's translation, and the two differ at residue 4, likely through a read error; the protein shown is translated from the DNA. The chain carries TRDV2 and TRDJ1; D ambiguous. Germline V CDR1 and CDR2: GEAIGNYY, EKD. This CDR3 is built from 16 residues. CDR3 nucleotides: TGTGCCTGTAACACCCTGTCCGGGACTAACACCGATAAACTCATCTTT. This gives the protein CACNTLSGTNTDKLIF.

Relative to its sample, this clone is medium-sized. The J gene is TRDJ1, the V gene TRDV1; TRDD3 aligns across 10 bases. The CDR3 covers 22 residues. Germline V gives CDR1 TSWWSYY, CDR2 QGS. V shed 4 bases, J shed 0 bases, and the junction held 23 bases outside the gene matches. Written as DNA, the CDR3 is TGTGCTCTTGGGGGCCTCTTTCCTTCCCCCGTACTGGGGGATGGGTACACCGATAAACTCATCTTT. Translated: CALGGLFPSPVLGDGYTDKLIF.

This clone was picked up a small number of times. A much more abundant neighbour one base away suggests this may be a read error. The V call is TRDV2, the J call TRDJ1; the match to TRDD3 covers 9 bases. Germline V gives CDR1 GEAIGNYY, CDR2 EKD. J gave up 2 bases and V 5 bases, and 14 bases lay outside the gene matches. The CDR3 spans 17 residues. CDR3 in amino acids: CACGSLRGLGDTDKLIF. The CDR3 DNA sequence: TGTGCCTGTGGCTCCTTACGGGGGCTGGGGGATACCGATAAACTCATCTTT.

Judged by abundance, this clone is medium-sized. V is TRDV2 and J is TRDJ1; tentatively, D is TRDD2 or TRDD3 (5 bases each). Germline CDR1 GEAIGNYY, CDR2 EKD. The CDR3 sequence is 16 residues long. Trimming removed 0 bases from V and 2 bases from J, with 15 bases in between. CDR3 in amino acids: CACDTVGEPSTDKLIF. The CDR3 DNA is TGTGCCTGTGACACCGTTGGGGAACCTTCAACCGATAAACTCATCTTT.

In regard to this clone: This sequence may be a read error, since a much larger clone differs from it by one base. Other DNA sequences in the sample encode the same CDR3. The rearrangement uses TRDV2 and TRDJ1, with TRDD3 as a possible D gene (6 bases). The V end was cut by 0 bases, the J end by 5 bases, with 18 bases between. The CDR3 extends over 16 amino acids. The germline V gene encodes CDR1 GEAIGNYY and CDR2 EKD. Written as DNA, the CDR3 is TGTGCCTGTGACACCCTAGGGGATCCCCACGCAGATAAACTCATCTTT. Protein product: CACDTLGDPHADKLIF.

By its share, this clone is medium-sized. At the DNA level, this CDR3 is encoded by other sequences in the same sample as well. This chain joins TRDV2 and TRDJ1, with 8 bases identical to TRDD3. CDR3 length equals 15 residues. CDR1 and CDR2 from the germline V gene are GEAIGNYY and EKD. J was trimmed by 2 bases and V by 3 bases; bases with no gene match: 7. CDR3 in DNA: TGTGCCTGTGACCCCTTGGGGGATGGAACCGATAAACTCATCTTT. It specifies CACDPLGDGTDKLIF.

A few counts support this clone. This may be a read error: a much more frequent sequence differs by one nucleotide. This sequence joins TRDV2 and TRDJ3; a possible D gene is TRDD3 (5 bases). The CDR3 contains 19 residues. CDR1 is GEAIGNYY, CDR2 EKD, per germline. The germline V and J ends were trimmed by 3 bases and 0 bases, with 17 bases remaining between them. The CDR3: CACDSPGIRGSWDTRQMFF. In DNA, the CDR3 is TGTGCCTGTGACTCCCCTGGGATCCGAGGCTCCTGGGACACCCGACAGATGTTTTTC.

By sample fraction, this clone is medium-sized. This rearrangement joins TRDV2 to TRDJ3; D unresolved. V lost 4 bases to trimming and J lost 0 bases, with 6 bases between them. Germline V gene data show CDR1 as GEAIGNYY and CDR2 as EKD. There are 15 residues in the CDR3. The CDR3 DNA reads TGTGCCTGTGAAAGCCTCTCCTGGGACACCCGACAGATGTTTTTC. Amino acid sequence: CACESLSWDTRQMFF.

Worth noting for this clone: This DNA's translation differs at residue 3 from TCRdb's protein, which comes from a much larger clone; a read error is likely, and the protein shown is translated from the DNA. Other DNA variants within this sample encode the same CDR3. The chain joins TRDV1 to TRDJ1, with D perhaps matching TRDD3 (6 bases). Germline assignment: CDR1 TSWWSYY and CDR2 QGS. CDR3 size: 19 residues. V was cut by 10 bases and J by 4 bases, with 34 bases left in between. The CDR3 spells CAPGEPFFTTPYGVDKLIF. The CDR3 bases are TGTGCTCCGGGGGAACCCTTCTTTACTACCCCTTATGGGGTCGATAAACTCATCTTT.

About this clone itself: With a far larger clone one base away, a read error is the likely cause. Other DNA sequences from this sample encode an identical CDR3 as well. This rearrangement joins TRDV2 to TRDJ1; D uncertain. The V gene's germline CDR1 is GEAIGNYY and CDR2 EKD. This CDR3 is 14 amino acids long. The CDR3 region is CACDTVGFTDKLIF. CDR3 bases: TGTGCCTGTGACACCGTTGGGTTCACCGATAAACTTATCTTT.

This clone has more than one count but fewer than ten. TCRdb shows a much larger clone's protein in place of this DNA's translation, and the two differ at residue 7, likely through a read error; the protein shown is translated from the DNA. This sequence joins TRDV2 and TRDJ1, with TRDD3 matching over 9 bases. V trimming: 3 bases; J trimming: 6 bases; junction bases outside the gene matches: 13. The CDR3 is 16 amino acids. The germline CDR1 and CDR2 sequences are GEAIGNYY and EKD. As DNA, the CDR3 is TGTGCCTGTGACCCAATACCGGGGGATACCCCGAATAAACTCATCTTT. This gives the protein CACDPIPGDTPNKLIF.

In this sample, this clone is medium-sized (0.01 to 0.1%). The sample contains more than one DNA sequence encoding this CDR3. The chain couples TRDV2 to TRDJ1, with 10 bases matching TRDD3. Germline-derived CDR1 and CDR2 are GEAIGNYY and EKD. CDR3 length: 19 residues. V was pared by 3 bases and J by 4 bases, with 19 bases of the junction left unmatched. The CDR3, as DNA: TGTGCCTGTGACGCCCTATCGGACCTCCGGGGGGATACGGGCGATAAACTCATCTTT. Protein sequence: CACDALSDLRGDTGDKLIF.

Remarks on this clone: A read error likely explains why the TCRdb protein, taken from a much larger clone, differs from this DNA's translation at residue 9; the protein shown is translated from the DNA. Other DNA sequences in the same sample also yield this CDR3. This rearrangement joins TRDV2 to TRDJ1, with D perhaps matching TRDD3 (5 bases). The CDR3 sequence is 15 residues long. From germline, CDR1 is GEAIGNYY and CDR2 EKD. The CDR3 reads CACLNLLEDRDKLIF. CDR3 nucleotide sequence: TGTGCCTGTCTAAATTTACTGGAGGACCGCGATAAGCTCATCTTT.

This clone is medium-sized within its sample. The gene calls are TRDV2 and TRDJ3; 12 bases agree with TRDD3. The germline gives CDR1 GEAIGNYY, CDR2 EKD. After removal of 0 bases from V and 0 bases from J, the junction contained 8 bases not matched to a gene. There are 21 residues in the CDR3. The CDR3 protein is CACDTLDWGILSSWDTRQMFF. The CDR3 DNA is TGTGCCTGTGACACCCTTGACTGGGGGATACTCAGCTCCTGGGACACCCGACAGATGTTTTTC.

The CDR3 region has the DNA TGTGCCTGTGACACTATGAGGCTGGGGGATAAGTCTGACACCGATAAACTCATCTTT. This codes for CACDTMRLGDKSDTDKLIF. The rearrangement links TRDV2 to TRDJ1, with 10 bases fitting TRDD3. Trimming at V came to 1 base and at J to 0 bases, leaving 13 bases not matched to a gene. This CDR3 is built from 19 residues. Germline V gene lookup returns CDR1 GEAIGNYY and CDR2 EKD.

This clone was seen only a few times. A far bigger clonotype differs at one base, so this is likely a read error. The same CDR3 also results from other DNA sequences found in this sample. CDR3 amino acids: CACDDLLGDATDKLIF. DNA of the CDR3: TGTGCCTGTGACGACCTACTGGGGGATGCCACTGATAAACTCATCTTT. The V and J genes are TRDV2 and TRDJ1; TRDD3 agrees at 10 bases. The J segment lost 5 bases and the V segment lost 3 bases, leaving 11 bases of the junction unmatched. Germline lookup yields CDR1 GEAIGNYY and CDR2 EKD. The CDR3 runs 16 residues.

Judged by abundance, this clone is medium-sized (0.01 to 0.1%). This rearrangement joins TRDV2 to TRDJ1; maybe TRDD3 (6 bases). CDR1 and CDR2 (germline): GEAIGNYY, EKD. CDR3 length: 15 amino acids. Trimming left V 0 bases short and J 2 bases short, with 12 bases between. The DNA of the CDR3 is TGTGCCTGTGACACCGTGATACGGGGGACCGATAAACTCATCTTT. Its protein product is CACDTVIRGTDKLIF.

Sample share makes this clone medium-sized (0.01 to 0.1%). The likely explanation is a read error, given a far larger clone one base away. The genes are TRDV2 and TRDJ3; D perhaps matches TRDD3 (6 bases). This CDR3 is 25 amino acids long. CDR1 GEAIGNYY and CDR2 EKD come from the germline V gene. The V gene lost 0 bases and the J gene lost 1 base, with 33 bases spanning the gap. The CDR3 sequence: CACDTVSGWGAPLRLSSWDTRQMFF. For the CDR3, the DNA is TGTGCCTGTGACACCGTGAGTGGATGGGGGGCCCCGCTTCGTTTATCGTCCTGGGACACCCGACAGATGTTTTTC.

This clone has a handful of counts. The TCRdb protein, from a much larger clone, departs from this DNA's translation at residue 14, likely by read error; the protein shown derives from the DNA. The chain uses TRDV2 and TRDJ1, with TRDD3 matching 11 bases. CDR1 is GEAIGNYY, CDR2 EKD, per germline. The trim removed 0 bases at V and 0 bases at J, leaving 20 bases unmatched. The CDR3 spans 22 residues. CDR3 sequence: CACDTVSYPVLGDKPYTDKLIF. The CDR3 DNA reads TGTGCCTGTGACACCGTCTCCTACCCGGTACTGGGGGATAAACCTTACACCGATAAACTCATCTTT.

This clone was counted a few times. The gene calls are TRDV2 and TRDJ3; the D gene is possibly TRDD3 (6 bases). Trimming cost V 0 bases and J 0 bases, with 11 bases left between them. Germline-derived CDR1 and CDR2 are GEAIGNYY and EKD. The CDR3 spans 18 residues. The CDR3 reads CACDTWGDRSWDTRQMFF. The CDR3 DNA sequence: TGTGCCTGTGACACCTGGGGGGACCGCTCCTGGGACACCCGACAGATGTTTTTC.

This clone was observed a few times. The amino acid sequence in TCRdb belongs to a much larger clone and departs from this DNA's translation at residue 12, likely a sequencing read error; the sequence shown is translated from the DNA. The chain combines TRDV2 with TRDJ1; TRDD3 is a possible D gene (5 bases). Germline assignment: CDR1 GEAIGNYY and CDR2 EKD. The CDR3 loop spans 15 amino acids. CDR3 DNA: TGTGCCTGTCTAAATTTACTGGAGAACCGCGATAGACTCATCTTT. Its translation: CACLNLLENRDRLIF.

This clone came up a few times. The protein TCRdb lists belongs to a much larger clone and differs from this DNA's translation at residue 3, which points to a read error; the protein shown is made from the DNA. The rearrangement links TRDV2 to TRDJ2; TRDD3 matches at 12 bases. Germline CDR1 reads GEAIGNYY; CDR2 reads EKD. The CDR3 has 14 residues. The CDR3 loop reads CAWDTGGYTAQLFF. The CDR3, as DNA: TGTGCCTGGGACACTGGGGGATACACAGCACAACTCTTCTTT.

By sample fraction, this clone is large. The gene calls are TRDV2 and TRDJ1, with a tentative D call TRDD3 (5 bases). Germline loops: CDR1 GEAIGNYY, CDR2 EKD. The CDR3 consists of 13 residues. Between the trimmed V and J ends, which lost 3 bases and 6 bases, there was a span of 13 bases. CDR3 loop: CACDGLGENKLIF. CDR3 nucleotide sequence: TGTGCCTGTGACGGTCTTGGGGAAAATAAACTCATCTTT.

This clone qualifies as large. The chain employs TRDV2 and TRDJ1; D unclear. Germline V gene sequence: CDR1 GEAIGNYY, CDR2 EKD. V lost 1 base, J lost 2 bases, and 13 bases lay in between. The CDR3 consists of 15 residues. The CDR3 loop is CACDTVSADTDKLIF. CDR3 DNA: TGTGCCTGTGACACGGTCTCGGCGGATACCGATAAACTCATCTTT.